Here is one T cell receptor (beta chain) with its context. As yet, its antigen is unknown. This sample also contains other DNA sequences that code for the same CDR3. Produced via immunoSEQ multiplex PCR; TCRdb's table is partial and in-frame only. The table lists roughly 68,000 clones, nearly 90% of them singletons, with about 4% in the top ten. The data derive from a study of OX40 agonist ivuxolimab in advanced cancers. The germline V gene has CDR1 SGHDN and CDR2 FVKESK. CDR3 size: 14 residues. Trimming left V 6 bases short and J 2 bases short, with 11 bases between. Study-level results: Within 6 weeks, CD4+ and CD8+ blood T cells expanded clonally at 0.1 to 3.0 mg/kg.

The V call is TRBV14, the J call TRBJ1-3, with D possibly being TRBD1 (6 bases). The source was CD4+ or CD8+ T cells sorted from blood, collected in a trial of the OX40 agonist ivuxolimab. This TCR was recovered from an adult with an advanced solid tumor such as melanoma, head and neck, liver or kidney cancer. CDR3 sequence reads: CASRLQGTGNTIYF. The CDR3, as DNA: TGTGCCAGCAGACTACAGGGCACTGGAAACACCATATATTTT.